The clone carrying this TCR beta chain was observed a handful of times. This entry comes from a study of T-cell reconstitution after alpha-beta-depleted transplantation in children. As it was prepared, the TCRbeta library received unique molecular identifiers. One entry per CDR3 protein, called by TCRdb with MiXCR from the PCR reads. Here the sample spans 350,000 to 450,000 distinct CDR3 sequences, about an eighth being singletons. Germline assignment: CDR1 MNHNS and CDR2 SASEGT. The CDR3 consists of 15 residues. V lost 4 bases, J lost 5 bases, and 17 bases lay in between. This TCR was recovered from a human donor who donated a stem cell graft to a child with Fanconi anemia. The V gene is TRBV6-1, the J gene TRBJ1-1, with a possible D match to TRBD1 (6 bases). Source: PBMCs, taken from the stem cell graft. The CDR3: CASSAGGGRITEAFF. The CDR3 region has the DNA TGTGCCAGCAGTGCCGGGGGGGGGCGCATTACTGAAGCTTTCTTT.